What follows are 32 T cell receptor beta chains derived from one specimen sequenced in a study of T cell clones after liver transplantation. Alloreactive TCRbeta sequences came from sequencing proliferating CFSE-low cells in the MLR. Data came from immunoSEQ multiplex PCR; TCRdb stores just in-frame clones and leaves some out. The table records about 5,800 clones, roughly 29% of them present only once. The antigens of these receptors remain unknown. The specimen sequenced was CD4+ T cells from cultured PBMCs. These receptors were obtained from a human patient who received a liver transplant. Some T cells may have originated in the graft donor.

There are a few counts of this clone. The rearrangement uses TRBV7-8 and TRBJ2-3; D unresolved. Germline CDR1 and CDR2: SGHVS and FQNEAQ. V was shortened by 4 bases and J by 0 bases, with 14 bases between the two germline ends. The CDR3 has 16 residues. In nucleotides, the CDR3 is TGTGCCAGCAGCTCCCGGGCAGCTAAAAGCACAGATACGCAGTATTTT. Translated, it gives CASSSRAAKSTDTQYF. Together with reference TRBV7-8 and TRBJ2-3, the CDR3 gives the full variable domain: GAGVSQSPRYKVAKRGQDVALRCDPISGHVSLFWYQQALGQGPEFLTYFQNEAQLDKSGLPSDRFFAERPEGSVSTLKIQRTQQEDSAVYLCASSSRAAKSTDTQYFGPGTRLTVL.

By sample share, this clone is medium-sized. The CDR3: CAISESGQGLKRSYEQYF. In DNA form, the CDR3 reads TGTGCCATCAGTGAGTCAGGGCAGGGGCTAAAGAGATCCTACGAGCAGTACTTC. This chain joins TRBV10-3 and TRBJ2-7, with a possible D match to TRBD1 (6 bases). The V end was cut by 0 bases, the J end by 1 base, with 19 bases between. Germline CDR1 is ENHRY and CDR2 is SYGVKD. This CDR3 comprises 18 residues.

This clone is medium-sized (0.01 to 0.1%) by share. The chain links TRBV29-1 to TRBJ1-5; no reliable D call. CDR3 length equals 12 residues. Germline V gene data show CDR1 as SQVTM and CDR2 as ANQGSEA. V gave up 8 bases and J gave up 2 bases, with 10 bases separating them. The CDR3: CSFQIGNQPQHF. CDR3 in DNA: TGCAGCTTCCAAATAGGCAATCAGCCCCAGCATTTT. The full variable domain, its missing parts supplied by reference TRBV29-1 and TRBJ1-5, is SAVISQKPSRDICQRGTSLTIQCQVDSQVTMMFWYRQQPGQSLTLIATANQGSEATYESGFVIDKFPISRPNLTFSTLTVSNMSPEDSSIYLCSFQIGNQPQHFGDGTRLSIL.

This clone was seen only a few times. The chain recombines TRBV13 with TRBJ2-5, with D maybe TRBD2 (6 bases). Germline V lookup: CDR1 PRHDT, CDR2 FYEKMQ (reference sequence). This CDR3 is built from 15 residues. V lost 4 bases, J lost 4 bases, and 16 bases lay in between. CDR3 nucleotides: TGTGCCAGCAGCTCGAGTAACCAGGGAGGAGAGACCCAGTACTTC. Translating it yields CASSSSNQGGETQYF. The full variable domain, rest sourced from reference TRBV13 and TRBJ2-5, is AAGVIQSPRHLIKEKRETATLKCYPIPRHDTVYWYQQGPGQDPQFLISFYEKMQSDKGSIPDRFSAQQFSDYHSELNMSSLELGDSALYFCASSSSNQGGETQYFGPGTRLLVL.

The chain's CDR3 is CASSEPPGAYEQYV. The CDR3 nucleotides are TGTGCCAGCAGTGAACCCCCAGGGGCCTACGAGCAGTACGTC. The chain uses TRBV6-1 and TRBJ2-7, with TRBD1 as a possible D gene (6 bases). Germline V lookup: CDR1 MNHNS, CDR2 SASEGT. V was cut by 2 bases and J by 2 bases, with 10 bases left in between. This CDR3 is built from 14 residues.

With respect to this clone: The same CDR3 is also encoded by other DNA sequences in this sample. The J gene is TRBJ2-7, the V gene TRBV7-2; 7 positions agree with TRBD2. The CDR3 has 15 residues. V shed 0 bases, J shed 2 bases, and the junction held 4 bases outside the gene matches. CDR1 and CDR2 from the germline V gene are SGHTA and FQGNSA. DNA of the CDR3: TGTGCCAGCAGCTTAGCGGGGAGGGCCGCCTACGAGCAGTACTTC. The encoded protein is CASSLAGRAAYEQYF.

This clone was counted only a few times. The chain uses TRBV14 and TRBJ2-1; D is undetermined. CDR3 length: 16 amino acids. Looked up from germline, CDR1 is SGHDN and CDR2 is FVKESK. Trimming pared 0 bases from V and 0 bases from J, leaving 9 bases between. In nucleotides, the CDR3 is TGTGCCAGCAGCCAAGAGGTAGTAAGCTCCTACAATGAGCAGTTCTTC. Amino acids: CASSQEVVSSYNEQFF.

The rearrangement uses TRBV11-2 and TRBJ2-7, with a weak D call TRBD1 (6 bases). Trimming removed 2 bases at V and 7 bases at J, with 15 bases between. This CDR3 has 14 amino acids. Germline CDR1 SGHAT, CDR2 FQNNGV. In nucleotides, the CDR3 is TGTGCCAGCAGCTTAACCTGGACAGTGAGGGAGCAGTACTTC. It is translated as CASSLTWTVREQYF.

This clone was observed a handful of times. The CDR3 loop is CASTMQGASRDEQFF. The CDR3, as DNA: TGCGCCAGCACCATGCAAGGCGCAAGCAGGGATGAGCAGTTCTTC. The rearrangement links TRBV5-1 to TRBJ2-1, with a possible D match to TRBD1 (5 bases). This CDR3 has 15 amino acids. Germline V gene sequence: CDR1 SGHRS, CDR2 YFSETQ. V was trimmed by 6 bases and J by 8 bases, leaving 21 bases between them.

The gene calls are TRBV11-3 and TRBJ2-3; 8 bases fit TRBD2. The CDR3 extends over 15 amino acids. Germline V gene lookup returns CDR1 SGHNT and CDR2 YENEEA. V lost 5 bases, J lost 4 bases, and 8 bases stayed unmatched. The CDR3 region has the DNA TGTGCCAGCAGCCGGAGCGGGAGCACCGCAGATACGCAGTATTTT. Protein product: CASSRSGSTADTQYF.

This clone has more than one count but fewer than ten. This chain connects TRBV5-8 to TRBJ2-7, with D possibly being TRBD1 (7 bases). This CDR3 spans 14 amino acids. V gave up 0 bases and J gave up 4 bases, with 11 bases separating them. Germline values: CDR1 SGHTS, CDR2 YDEGEE. The CDR3 sequence is CASSLAAGGYEQYF. CDR3 bases: TGTGCCAGCAGCTTGGCCGCAGGGGGGTACGAGCAGTACTTC. The whole variable domain, filled in from reference TRBV5-8 and TRBJ2-7, reads EAGVTQSPTHLIKTRGQQATLRCSPISGHTSVYWYQQALGLGLQFLLWYDEGEERNRGNFPPRFSGRQFPNYSSELNVNALELEDSALYLCASSLAAGGYEQYFGPGTRLTVT.

This clone was seen a handful of times. V and J are TRBV29-1 and TRBJ1-4; tentatively, D is TRBD1 (5 bases). The germline V gene encodes CDR1 SQVTM and CDR2 ANQGSEA. This CDR3 spans 12 amino acids. V shed 6 bases and J shed 10 bases, with 15 bases lying between them. CDR3 in DNA: TGCAGCGTCAGACCGGGGGAAAGAAAACTGTTTTTT. Protein product: CSVRPGERKLFF.

The chain couples TRBV5-1 to TRBJ1-5; TRBD1 agrees at 7 bases. Germline V gene data show CDR1 as SGHRS and CDR2 as YFSETQ. With V trimmed by 2 bases and J by 2 bases, 4 bases remained unmatched. The CDR3 has 15 residues. The CDR3 DNA follows: TGCGCCAGCAGCTTAGGGGGGACAGGCAATCAGCCCCAGCATTTT. Protein: CASSLGGTGNQPQHF.

This clone was observed a few times. The V call is TRBV5-5, the J call TRBJ1-2; D ambiguous. The V and J ends lost 3 bases and 4 bases respectively, with 10 bases between them. The CDR3 is 13 amino acids. Germline V CDR1 and CDR2: SGHKS, YYEKEE (reference sequence). The DNA of the CDR3 is TGTGCCAGCAGCTCGGACTTGTTCTATGGCTACACCTTC. Translated: CASSSDLFYGYTF.

By proportion, this clone is medium-sized. In DNA form, the CDR3 reads TGTGCCAGCTCCCCGAACAGGGCTACAGCCGGAAACACCATATATTTT. Its protein is CASSPNRATAGNTIYF. This chain connects TRBV18 to TRBJ1-3; possibly TRBD1 for D (6 bases). Trimming took 6 bases from V and 4 from J, leaving 19 bases between them. Germline V gives CDR1 KGHSH, CDR2 LQKENI. The CDR3 is made up of 16 amino acids.

V is TRBV6-6 and J is TRBJ1-2; tentative D call: TRBD1 (6 bases). The V end lost 2 bases, the J end lost 2 bases, and 6 bases lay between the germline ends. This CDR3 region has 13 residues. The V gene's germline CDR1 is MNHNY and CDR2 SVGAGI (reference sequence). The CDR3: CASSYDRNYGYTF. Here the CDR3 DNA reads TGTGCCAGCAGTTACGACAGGAACTATGGCTACACCTTC.

V and J are TRBV6-5 and TRBJ1-1; 7 nucleotides line up with TRBD1. Germline V CDR1 and CDR2: MNHEY, SVGAGI. The V segment lost 6 bases and the J segment 1 base; nucleotides outside the gene matches: 2. The CDR3 loop spans 13 amino acids. Here the CDR3 DNA reads TGTGCCAGCAGCAGGGGGAGGAACACTGAAGCTTTCTTT. It yields the protein CASSRGRNTEAFF.

V is TRBV11-3 and J is TRBJ1-3; D gene ambiguous. CDR1 is SGHNT and CDR2 is YENEEA in the germline V gene. The CDR3 loop spans 15 amino acids. The germline V and J ends were trimmed by 5 bases and 0 bases, with 11 bases remaining between them. The CDR3 reads CASSIQEFSGNTIYF. The CDR3 region has the DNA TGTGCCAGCAGCATACAAGAGTTCTCTGGAAACACCATATATTTT.

By sample share, this clone is medium-sized. CDR3 residues: CASSVRGGRAADTQYF. CDR3 nucleotides: TGTGCCAGCAGTGTCAGGGGCGGGAGGGCTGCAGATACGCAGTATTTT. This sequence joins TRBV27 and TRBJ2-3; TRBD2 matches at 9 bases. CDR3 size: 16 residues. Germline values: CDR1 MNHEY, CDR2 SMNVEV (reference sequence). Trimming at V came to 5 bases and at J to 4 bases, leaving 10 bases not matched to a gene.

V usage is TRBV11-2 and J usage is TRBJ1-4; D is perhaps TRBD1 (5 bases). V lost 4 bases, J lost 8 bases, and 20 bases lay in between. The CDR3 is made up of 16 amino acids. Germline lookup yields CDR1 SGHAT and CDR2 FQNNGV. The CDR3 is CASSSTYRGRVEKLFF. The CDR3, as DNA: TGTGCCAGCAGCTCAACATATCGGGGCAGGGTGGAAAAACTGTTTTTT.

For this clone: A far larger clone is a single base away, which makes a read error likely. Different DNA sequences within this sample yield the same CDR3. The CDR3 region has the DNA TGTGCCAGCAGCTTAGGGTCAGGGGCAGGCAATCAGCCCCAGCATTTT. It specifies CASSLGSGAGNQPQHF. The J gene is TRBJ1-5, the V gene TRBV7-2; D may be TRBD1 (6 bases). Germline assignment: CDR1 SGHTA and CDR2 FQGNSA. The length of the CDR3 is 16 residues. Deletions cut 1 base from V and 2 bases from J, with 12 bases between. Looking up the rest from reference TRBV7-2 and TRBJ1-5 gives the full variable domain: GAGVSQSPSNKVTEKGKDVELRCDPISGHTALYWYRQSLGQGLEFLIYFQGNSAPDKSGLPSDRFSAERTGGSVSTLTIQRTQQEDSAVYLCASSLGSGAGNQPQHFGDGTRLSIL.

The V gene is TRBV5-1, the J gene TRBJ1-6, with 9 bases fitting TRBD1. The CDR3 is 15 amino acids. Germline V gives CDR1 SGHRS, CDR2 YFSETQ. The trim removed 3 bases at V and 6 bases at J, leaving 4 bases unmatched. CDR3 nucleotide sequence: TGCGCCAGCAGCTCCGGACAGGGGATTAATTCACCCCTCCACTTT. Protein product: CASSSGQGINSPLHF.

The sample holds one count of this clone. This chain connects TRBV6-6 to TRBJ1-2, with 7 bases aligning to TRBD1. CDR1 MNHNY and CDR2 SVGAGI come from the germline V gene (reference sequence). With V trimmed by 2 bases and J by 4 bases, 7 bases remained unmatched. This CDR3 has 15 amino acids. Here the CDR3 reads CASSYKQGEIYGYTF. CDR3 in DNA: TGTGCCAGCAGTTACAAGCAGGGGGAGATCTATGGCTACACCTTC.

The chain joins TRBV9 to TRBJ2-3; possible D gene TRBD2, 6 bases. V dropped 0 bases and J dropped 0 bases, with 8 bases sitting between them. The CDR3 extends over 15 amino acids. CDR1 SGDLS and CDR2 YYNGEE come from the germline V gene. The CDR3 protein is CASSVEAGSTDTQYF. As DNA, the CDR3 is TGTGCCAGCAGCGTAGAGGCGGGGAGCACAGATACGCAGTATTTT.

This clone was counted only a few times. The V gene is TRBV13, the J gene TRBJ2-1; 7 bases match TRBD1. The CDR3 length is 16 residues. After removal of 4 bases from V and 4 bases from J, the junction contained 10 bases not matched to a gene. The germline CDR1 and CDR2 sequences are PRHDT and FYEKMQ (reference sequence). CDR3 loop: CASSSNPGQRYNEQFF. Written as DNA, the CDR3 is TGTGCCAGCAGCTCGAATCCGGGACAGAGATACAATGAGCAGTTCTTC.

The rearrangement uses TRBV7-6 and TRBJ1-1; no reliable D call. Germline CDR1 is SGHVS and CDR2 is FNYEAQ. Deletions cut 2 bases from V and 0 bases from J, with 10 bases between. CDR3 length: 15 residues. In DNA, the CDR3 is TGTGCCAGCAGCTTACAACAGCGATTGAACACTGAAGCTTTCTTT. Protein: CASSLQQRLNTEAFF.

The chain recombines TRBV30 with TRBJ1-2; no clear D. V was cut by 0 bases and J by 2 bases, with 7 bases left in between. The CDR3 has 13 amino acids. CDR1 is GTSNPN and CDR2 is SVGIG in the germline V gene (reference sequence). DNA for the CDR3: TGTGCCTGGAGTGTACATGGCAACTATGGCTACACCTTC. Encoded protein: CAWSVHGNYGYTF.

The J gene is TRBJ2-1, the V gene TRBV21-1. TRBV21-1 is annotated as a pseudogene. CDR3 size: 13 residues. CDR3 loop: CASSVGGFNEQFF. CDR3 coding DNA: TGTGCCAGCAGCGTGGGTGGGTTTAATGAGCAGTTCTTC.

The chain is built from TRBV2 and TRBJ2-6; 7 bases are a match to TRBD1. The CDR3 runs 15 residues. J gave up 4 bases and V 3 bases, and 3 bases lay outside the gene matches. Germline V gene lookup returns CDR1 SNHLY and CDR2 FYNNEI. CDR3 DNA: TGTGCCAGCAGTGATGGGACAGTCGGGGCCAACGTCCTGACTTTC. It translates to CASSDGTVGANVLTF.

By frequency in the sample, this clone is medium-sized. J is TRBJ1-1 and V is TRBV5-1; D is undetermined. Germline CDR1 is SGHRS and CDR2 is YFSETQ. V lost 6 bases and J 5 bases, leaving 14 bases between the germline ends. The CDR3 is 13 residues long. The CDR3 reads CASKEPGRTEAFF. CDR3 coding DNA: TGCGCCAGCAAGGAACCCGGTAGGACTGAAGCTTTCTTT.

The rearrangement links TRBV11-2 to TRBJ2-7, with D perhaps given as TRBD1 or TRBD2 (5 bases each). The CDR3 has 15 residues. V shed 1 base and J shed 3 bases, with 13 bases lying between them. In germline, CDR1 is SGHAT, CDR2 FQNNGV. CDR3 region: CASSLGDGRSYEQYV. The CDR3 DNA reads as TGTGCCAGCAGCTTAGGGGACGGACGTAGCTACGAGCAGTACGTC.

The chain is built from TRBV6-6 and TRBJ1-2; D ambiguous. Germline-derived CDR1 and CDR2 are MNHNY and SVGAGI (reference sequence). The CDR3 contains 13 residues. Trimming took off 6 bases at V and 2 bases at J, with 10 bases between the two ends. This CDR3 is CASRRDRNYGYTF. The CDR3, as DNA: TGTGCCAGCAGACGCGACCGAAACTATGGCTACACCTTC.